Shown below are 14 T cell receptor beta chains from a single sample sequenced in a study of blood T cells in healthy people across ages. Through a sample-barcoded 5' primer and a J-beta primer mix, a second PCR was run for roughly 7 to 11 cycles. TCRdb processed the 5' RACE reads anew with MiXCR; each CDR3 protein has one entry. The data contain 650,000 to 1,000,000 distinct CDR3 sequences, under 40% of them singletons. Sequenced input: blood. These receptor sequences come from a man younger than 35 in good health.

This clonotype was picked up many times. The genes are TRBV6-5 and TRBJ1-2, with no clear D. Trimming took 6 bases from V and 4 from J, leaving 12 bases between them. The CDR3 has 13 amino acids. Germline V gene lookup returns CDR1 MNHEY and CDR2 SVGAGI. The CDR3 protein is CASSSERIYGYTF. CDR3 nucleotides: TGTGCCAGCAGCTCCGAGAGGATCTATGGCTACACCTTC.

The chain joins TRBV7-9 to TRBJ1-2, with D maybe TRBD1 (5 bases). The germline gives CDR1 SEHNR, CDR2 FQNEAQ (reference sequence). The CDR3 is 13 residues long. With 5 bases removed from V and 8 bases from J, the gap between germline ends came to 15 bases. The chain's CDR3 is CASSIVAGTGYTF. The CDR3 nucleotides are TGTGCCAGCAGCATTGTGGCGGGGACCGGCTACACCTTC.

This clonotype was counted only a few times. This sequence joins TRBV6-2 or TRBV6-3 and TRBJ1-5; D unclear. Germline assignment: CDR1 MNHEY and CDR2 SVGEGT. The CDR3 contains 13 residues. Trimming took 1 base from V and 5 from J, leaving 6 bases between them. The CDR3 nucleotides read TGTGCCAGCAGTTACTGGGAGGATCAGCCCCAGCATTTT. Translated, it gives CASSYWEDQPQHF.

The sample holds many counts of this clonotype. The rearrangement uses TRBV12-3 or TRBV12-4 and TRBJ2-3, with 9 bases fitting TRBD1. J gave up 2 bases and V 2 bases, and 5 bases lay outside the gene matches. CDR3 length equals 16 residues. CDR3 amino acids: CASSLPRTGATDTQYF. The DNA of the CDR3 is TGTGCCAGCAGTTTACCTAGGACAGGGGCCACAGATACGCAGTATTTT.

The genes are TRBV7-2 and TRBJ1-1; D call uncertain. Germline lookup yields CDR1 SGHTA and CDR2 FQGNSA. The V end lost 1 base, the J end lost 3 bases, and 9 bases lay between the germline ends. The CDR3 totals 14 residues. The chain's CDR3 is CASSLEGWDTEAFF. CDR3 DNA: TGTGCCAGCAGCTTAGAAGGGTGGGACACTGAAGCTTTCTTT.

This chain uses TRBV29-1 with TRBJ2-5; a possible D gene is TRBD1 (5 bases). This CDR3 spans 12 amino acids. In germline, CDR1 is SQVTM, CDR2 ANQGSEA. Trimming cost V 4 bases and J 3 bases, with 9 bases left between them. Here the CDR3 reads CSVGGREETQYF. Here the CDR3 DNA reads TGCAGCGTTGGGGGCAGGGAAGAGACCCAGTACTTC.

This clonotype was counted once. This chain uses TRBV28 with TRBJ1-2; tentative D call: TRBD1 (6 bases). CDR1 and CDR2 from the germline V gene are MDHEN and SYDVKM. With 7 bases removed from V and 4 bases from J, the gap between germline ends came to 16 bases. The CDR3 covers 14 residues. The CDR3 loop is CASIPGTPGYGYTF. The CDR3 DNA reads TGTGCCAGCATACCCGGGACACCCGGCTATGGCTACACCTTC.

The chain carries TRBV7-9 and TRBJ1-4; D possibly corresponds to TRBD1 (6 bases). Germline values: CDR1 SEHNR, CDR2 FQNEAQ (reference sequence). Deletions cut 7 bases from V and 6 bases from J, with 12 bases between. The CDR3 length is 13 residues. The CDR3 bases are TGTGCCAGCAACCGGGACACTGATGAAAAACTGTTTTTT. This sequence encodes CASNRDTDEKLFF.

On this clonotype itself: Possible read error: a much larger clone is one base away. The V and J genes are TRBV7-2 and TRBJ2-7, with a tentative D call TRBD2 (5 bases). V gave up 8 bases and J gave up 0 bases, with 11 bases separating them. CDR1 and CDR2 from the germline V gene are SGHTA and FQGNSA. The CDR3 spans 13 residues. This CDR3 reads CASGREPSYEQYF. CDR3 DNA sequence: TGTGCCAGCGGTAGGGAGCCCTCCTACGAGCAGTACTTC.

The V gene is TRBV4-2, the J gene TRBJ2-3, with D possibly being TRBD2 (5 bases). This CDR3 region has 16 residues. The germline V gene encodes CDR1 LGHNA and CDR2 YNFKEQ. The germline V and J ends were trimmed by 0 bases and 0 bases, with 10 bases remaining between them. For the CDR3, the DNA is TGTGCCAGCAGCCAAGATGGTAGCGATAGCACAGATACGCAGTATTTT. The encoded protein is CASSQDGSDSTDTQYF.

This clonotype was counted at least ten times. This sequence joins TRBV12-3 or TRBV12-4 and TRBJ1-1; D remains ambiguous. CDR3 size: 14 residues. Trimming removed 6 bases at V and 1 base at J, with 12 bases between. CDR3 nucleotide sequence: TGTGCCAGCAGAGGCCGGGTCCGGAACACTGAAGCTTTCTTT. Protein sequence: CASRGRVRNTEAFF.

This chain joins TRBV6-1 and TRBJ1-5; D is perhaps TRBD1 (6 bases). Germline assignment: CDR1 MNHNS and CDR2 SASEGT. Trimming removed 7 bases at V and 4 bases at J, with 11 bases between. The CDR3 totals 13 residues. CDR3 nucleotides: TGTGCCAGCAAGGACAGTATAAATCAGCCCCAGCATTTT. Translation gives CASKDSINQPQHF.

The chain recombines TRBV4-3 with TRBJ2-5, with 11 bases that match TRBD2. The germline V gene encodes CDR1 LGHNA and CDR2 YSLEER. The CDR3 runs 14 residues. Losses at the gene ends were 4 bases for V and 11 bases for J; bases not matched to a gene: 9. CDR3 region: CASSRAGLAEEQYF. CDR3 nucleotides: TGCGCCAGCAGCCGAGCGGGACTAGCGGAAGAGCAGTACTTC.

The chain links TRBV7-2 to TRBJ1-1; D may be TRBD1 (5 bases). Germline CDR1 SGHTA, CDR2 FQGNSA. The CDR3 length is 13 residues. V was pared by 3 bases and J by 6 bases, with 11 bases between. The CDR3 DNA reads as TGTGCCAGCAGCTTGCCGGGACTATCTGAAGCTTTCTTT. This gives the protein CASSLPGLSEAFF.